This T cell receptor (beta chain) was documented in a study of shared clonotypes between healthy human individuals. Study overall: Donor composition was two women and three men, aged 18 to 49. Used for every donor were three CD4 naive, three CD4 memory, two CD8 naive and one CD8 memory plate.

Study results and limitations: The sharing of 4% to 5.5% of naive CD4 clonotypes was seen across a handful of donors. As a rule, naive subsets had a larger estimated richness than memory subsets.

Notes on this clone: Its matching antigen is unknown.

Profiling relied on immunoSEQ multiplex PCR, and the TCRdb table lists in-frame clones only, not all of them. The data contain over 2 million clones, about 90% of them singletons. CDR3 length equals 14 residues. The V and J ends lost 6 bases and 2 bases respectively, with 14 bases between them. CDR1 is MDHEN and CDR2 is SYDVKM in the germline V gene. This sequence originates from a man younger than 30 in good health. Some clones in this sample may be carry-over from other donors' samples. The gene calls are TRBV28 and TRBJ2-7; D possibly matches TRBD1 or TRBD2 (5 bases each). The sequenced sample consisted of naive CD4+ T cells from PBMCs. The subset denotes: CD45RA+ positively selected. Written as DNA, the CDR3 is TGTGCCAGCAGCCTTGGGACGGATCCCTACGAGCAGTACTTC. Encoded protein: CASSLGTDPYEQYF.